Shown below are 24 T cell receptor beta chains from a single sample sequenced in a study of blood T cell repertoires in COVID-19. This table comes from immunoSEQ multiplex PCR, and its TCRdb copy is limited to in-frame clones, with some not included. This table has 310,000 or so clones, around 87% appearing once. The source material was peripheral blood. The receptor source for this set is a woman in her thirties who had recovered from COVID-19.

This chain uses TRBV5-1 with TRBJ1-2; a possible D gene is TRBD1 (6 bases). V was cut by 4 bases and J by 4 bases, with 11 bases left in between. Germline V CDR1 and CDR2: SGHRS, YFSETQ. The CDR3 consists of 13 residues. The CDR3 is CASSPDRTYGYTF. The CDR3 DNA follows: TGCGCCAGCAGCCCAGACAGGACCTATGGCTACACCTTC.

This clone was observed a few times. The chain couples TRBV10-3 to TRBJ1-5; no firm D call. The CDR3 has 12 amino acids. Germline V gene data show CDR1 as ENHRY and CDR2 as SYGVKD. Trimming took off 5 bases at V and 7 bases at J, with 9 bases between the two ends. CDR3 coding DNA: TGTGCCATCAGTACCGGGTCACAGCCCCAGCATTTT. Residues: CAISTGSQPQHF.

The chain uses TRBV7-9 and TRBJ2-1; D may be TRBD1 (6 bases). V was cut by 1 base and J by 1 base, with 11 bases left in between. The CDR3 is made up of 16 amino acids. In germline, CDR1 is SEHNR, CDR2 FQNEAQ (reference sequence). The DNA of the CDR3 is TGTGCCAGCAGCTTAGAAGGCAGGGGATCCTACAATGAGCAGTTCTTC. Amino acids: CASSLEGRGSYNEQFF.

The chain couples TRBV4-2 to TRBJ1-1; TRBD1 matches 8 bases. V lost 4 bases and J lost 5; bases outside the gene matches: 6. This CDR3 spans 14 amino acids. Germline-derived CDR1 and CDR2 are LGHNA and YNFKEQ. CDR3 coding DNA: TGTGCCAGCAGCCCTACGGACAGGGCGACTGAAGCTTTCTTT. This sequence encodes CASSPTDRATEAFF.

The V call is TRBV5-1, the J call TRBJ1-1; a possible D gene is TRBD1 (6 bases). Trimming cost V 4 bases and J 6 bases, with 16 bases left between them. Germline V lookup: CDR1 SGHRS, CDR2 YFSETQ. This CDR3 has 14 residues. CDR3 coding DNA: TGCGCCAGCAGCACCGACAGGAGGTCATCTGAAGCTTTCTTT. Residues: CASSTDRRSSEAFF.

This clone was seen ten or more times. The V gene is TRBV6-1, the J gene TRBJ1-2; D not resolved. This CDR3 has 12 residues. V shed 0 bases and J shed 12 bases, with 11 bases lying between them. Per the germline V gene, CDR1 is MNHNS and CDR2 is SASEGT. The CDR3 coding sequence is TGTGCCAGCAGTGAAGCAACCGCTACTGACACCTTC. It is translated as CASSEATATDTF.

The V call is TRBV6-6, the J call TRBJ2-3; 8 positions agree with TRBD2. Unmatched junction bases numbered 4, after V lost 6 bases and J lost 8 bases. There are 12 residues in the CDR3. The germline V gene has CDR1 MNHNY and CDR2 SVGAGI (reference sequence). The CDR3 protein is CASSAGGGTQYF. The DNA for the CDR3 is TGTGCCAGCAGCGCGGGGGGCGGTACGCAGTATTTT.

This clone was seen a few times. The chain employs TRBV3-1 (or the pseudogene TRBV3-2) and TRBJ1-4; the D is unclear. V shed 0 bases and J shed 2 bases, with 13 bases lying between them. Germline values: CDR1 LGHDT, CDR2 YNNKEL (reference sequence). The CDR3 runs 17 residues. CDR3 region: CASSQDEEGSTNEKLFF. For the CDR3, the DNA is TGTGCCAGCAGCCAAGATGAGGAAGGATCTACTAATGAAAAACTGTTTTTT.

This chain links TRBV30 with TRBJ1-3, with D perhaps matching TRBD1 (6 bases). CDR3 length: 14 amino acids. Germline lookup yields CDR1 GTSNPN and CDR2 SVGIG (reference sequence). The V gene lost 3 bases and the J gene lost 5 bases, with 14 bases spanning the gap. CDR3 residues: CAWSAGGGRNTIYF. As DNA, the CDR3 is TGTGCCTGGAGCGCCGGGGGGGGGCGAAACACCATATATTTT.

V and J are TRBV3-1 (or the pseudogene TRBV3-2) and TRBJ1-2; no definite D call. Germline lookup yields CDR1 LGHDT and CDR2 YNNKEL (reference sequence). V gave up 4 bases and J gave up 2 bases, with 14 bases separating them. This CDR3 is built from 15 residues. The CDR3 DNA reads TGTGCCAGCAGCCCCACAGTGACGGAAAACTATGGCTACACCTTC. Amino acid sequence: CASSPTVTENYGYTF.

The chain carries TRBV5-1 and TRBJ1-5, with D possibly TRBD1 on 5 matching bases. V dropped 0 bases and J dropped 4 bases, with 11 bases sitting between them. This CDR3 has 15 amino acids. CDR1 SGHRS and CDR2 YFSETQ come from the germline V gene. The CDR3 loop is CASSLGAGLNQPQHF. Here the CDR3 DNA reads TGCGCCAGCAGCTTGGGGGCAGGGTTAAATCAGCCCCAGCATTTT.

This chain uses TRBV7-9 with TRBJ2-3, with D perhaps TRBD1 (6 bases). Trimming removed 5 bases from V and 3 bases from J, with 12 bases in between. Germline CDR1 reads SEHNR; CDR2 reads FQNEAQ (reference sequence). This CDR3 comprises 14 residues. CDR3 sequence (DNA): TGTGCCAGCAGCCCCCTTACAGGGACAGATACGCAGTATTTT. Protein product: CASSPLTGTDTQYF.

The chain recombines TRBV28 with TRBJ2-5; 7 bases align to TRBD2. CDR1 and CDR2 from the germline V gene are MDHEN and SYDVKM. With 5 bases clipped from V and 5 bases from J, the junction kept 8 bases outside the gene matches. This CDR3 has 14 amino acids. The CDR3 is CASSPGGLGETQYF. CDR3 in DNA: TGTGCCAGCAGTCCGGGGGGACTTGGGGAGACCCAGTACTTC.

This chain connects TRBV6-5 to TRBJ2-7; TRBD1 matches at 8 bases. The J segment lost 7 bases and the V segment lost 6 bases, leaving 8 bases of the junction unmatched. The CDR3 has 13 residues. CDR1 is MNHEY, CDR2 SVGAGI, per germline. The CDR3 loop is CASRAGGEWEQYF. CDR3 DNA: TGTGCCAGCAGGGCAGGGGGCGAGTGGGAGCAGTACTTC.

This clone showed up just once. In DNA form, the CDR3 reads TGCGCCAGCAGCCTAGGCACAGGAGCGGAAAAACTGTTTTTT. Translation: CASSLGTGAEKLFF. The chain uses TRBV5-1 and TRBJ1-4, with D maybe TRBD1 (5 bases). V lost 4 bases and J 8 bases, leaving 15 bases between the germline ends. Germline values: CDR1 SGHRS, CDR2 YFSETQ. The CDR3 sequence is 14 residues long.

V and J are TRBV29-1 and TRBJ1-2; the D gene is possibly TRBD1 (6 bases). CDR3 size: 13 residues. CDR1 is SQVTM and CDR2 is ANQGSEA in the germline V gene. CDR3 DNA: TGCAGTGCCCGGGACATCGGAAAGTATGGCTACACCTTC. This gives the protein CSARDIGKYGYTF. Together with reference TRBV29-1 and TRBJ1-2, the CDR3 gives the full variable domain: SAVISQKPSRDICQRGTSLTIQCQVDSQVTMMFWYRQQPGQSLTLIATANQGSEATYESGFVIDKFPISRPNLTFSTLTVSNMSPEDSSIYLCSARDIGKYGYTFGSGTRLTVV.

The V gene is TRBV19, the J gene TRBJ2-1; TRBD2 matches 13 bases. J gave up 4 bases and V 5 bases, and 2 bases lay outside the gene matches. In germline, CDR1 is LNHDA, CDR2 SQIVND (reference sequence). There are 15 residues in the CDR3. DNA of the CDR3: TGTGCCAGTAGTCTGACTAGCGGGGGGTACAATGAGCAGTTCTTC. As protein: CASSLTSGGYNEQFF.

The chain employs TRBV5-6 and TRBJ2-2, with no clear D. The CDR3 loop spans 14 amino acids. Trimming took off 1 base at V and 0 bases at J, with 4 bases between the two ends. Germline V gives CDR1 SGHDT, CDR2 YYEEEE. The CDR3 DNA reads as TGTGCCAGCAGCTTGATAACGAACACCGGGGAGCTGTTTTTT. Protein sequence: CASSLITNTGELFF.

The chain couples TRBV6-5 to TRBJ2-3; a possible D gene is TRBD1 (5 bases). This CDR3 has 15 residues. Germline V gene sequence: CDR1 MNHEY, CDR2 SVGAGI. V dropped 6 bases and J dropped 3 bases, with 16 bases sitting between them. DNA for the CDR3: TGTGCCAGCAGGACCAGGGAATTCCGAACAGATACGCAGTATTTT. It translates to CASRTREFRTDTQYF.

This sequence joins TRBV5-6 and TRBJ2-1; 9 bases align to TRBD2. Trimming at V came to 1 base and at J to 9 bases, leaving 2 bases not matched to a gene. CDR3 length: 13 amino acids. The germline gives CDR1 SGHDT, CDR2 YYEEEE. The CDR3 loop reads CASSLLAGTEQFF. The DNA for the CDR3 is TGTGCCAGCAGCTTGCTAGCGGGAACTGAGCAGTTCTTC.

The gene calls are TRBV2 and TRBJ2-3; 8 bases align to TRBD1. J lost 1 base, V lost 6 bases, and 6 bases had no gene match. The germline V gene has CDR1 SNHLY and CDR2 FYNNEI. The CDR3 consists of 15 residues. DNA for the CDR3: TGTGCCAGCAGCTTCGACAGGGGTGGCACAGATACGCAGTATTTT. Its protein is CASSFDRGGTDTQYF.

The gene calls are TRBV7-2 and TRBJ1-1; 7 nucleotides align to TRBD1. The CDR3 has 16 residues. Per germline, CDR1 SGHTA and CDR2 FQGNSA. Germline trimming cut 5 bases from V and 0 bases from J; bases unmatched to any gene: 9. Here the CDR3 reads CASSPTGLRMNTEAFF. The CDR3 coding sequence is TGTGCCAGCAGCCCGACAGGGTTGAGAATGAACACTGAAGCTTTCTTT.

A single count supports this clone. The genes are TRBV2 and TRBJ2-5; weak D call: TRBD1 (5 bases). Germline values: CDR1 SNHLY, CDR2 FYNNEI. The V end was cut by 2 bases, the J end by 1 base, with 8 bases between. This CDR3 region has 14 residues. For the CDR3, the DNA is TGTGCCAGCAGTGAATGGGGCCTCCAAGAGACCCAGTACTTC. Translating it yields CASSEWGLQETQYF.

This clone was detected only a few times. This chain connects TRBV7-3 to TRBJ2-1, with D tentatively TRBD2 (6 bases). V was cut by 3 bases and J by 5 bases, with 14 bases left in between. The germline CDR1 and CDR2 sequences are SGHTA and FQGTGA. This CDR3 has 15 amino acids. The CDR3 sequence is CASSLPGLENNEQFF. The CDR3, as DNA: TGTGCCAGCAGCTTGCCGGGACTGGAGAACAATGAGCAGTTCTTC.